This T cell receptor beta chain appears in the sequencing data of a study of blood T cells in healthy people across ages. Background on the study: Every two T cells gave about one barcoded beta molecule via template switching.

Trimming removed 3 bases from V and 3 bases from J; junction bases left unmatched: 3. This CDR3 contains 14 residues. CDR1 and CDR2 (germline): SGHNT, YYREEE (reference sequence). Together with a sample-barcoded 5' primer, a J-beta primer mix was included in a second PCR lasting roughly 6 to 12 cycles. Every cDNA molecule bore a tag from a template-switch adaptor containing 12 random nucleotides. In TCRdb, the 5' RACE reads were re-called with MiXCR into one record per CDR3 protein. The sample lists 650,000 to 900,000 distinct CDR3 sequences, 55% to 65% seen once, with around a quarter in the top ten. Concerning this clonotype itself: The antigen is unknown.

Whole-study findings and limits: In the absence of known donor CMV status, changes in expanded clonotypes were possibly confounded.

For every donor, a draw yielded 9.5 to 10 milliliters of peripheral blood. The sample consisted of blood. The receptor was derived from a man younger than 45 in good health. The V call is TRBV5-4, the J call TRBJ1-2; 9 bases fit TRBD1. The DNA for the CDR3 is TGTGCCAGCAGCTGGGACAGGGCCCACTATGGCTACACCTTC. Amino acids: CASSWDRAHYGYTF.